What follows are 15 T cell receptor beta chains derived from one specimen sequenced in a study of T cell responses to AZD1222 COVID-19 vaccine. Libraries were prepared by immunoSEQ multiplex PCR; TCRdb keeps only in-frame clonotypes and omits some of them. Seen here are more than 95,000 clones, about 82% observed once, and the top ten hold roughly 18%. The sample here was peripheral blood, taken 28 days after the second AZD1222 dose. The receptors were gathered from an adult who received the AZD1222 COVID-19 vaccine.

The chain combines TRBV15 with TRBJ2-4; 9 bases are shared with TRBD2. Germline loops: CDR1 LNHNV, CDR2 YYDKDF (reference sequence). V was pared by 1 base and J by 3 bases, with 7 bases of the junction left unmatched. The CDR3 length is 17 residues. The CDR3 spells CATSRGQGGRGKNIQYF. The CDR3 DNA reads TGTGCCACCAGCAGAGGACAAGGCGGGAGGGGCAAAAACATTCAGTACTTC.

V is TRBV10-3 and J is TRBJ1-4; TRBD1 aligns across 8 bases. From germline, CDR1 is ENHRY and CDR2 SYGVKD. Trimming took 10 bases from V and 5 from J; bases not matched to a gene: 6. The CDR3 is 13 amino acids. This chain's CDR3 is CATSGQANEKLFF. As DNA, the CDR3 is TGTGCCACGTCGGGACAGGCAAATGAAAAACTGTTTTTT.

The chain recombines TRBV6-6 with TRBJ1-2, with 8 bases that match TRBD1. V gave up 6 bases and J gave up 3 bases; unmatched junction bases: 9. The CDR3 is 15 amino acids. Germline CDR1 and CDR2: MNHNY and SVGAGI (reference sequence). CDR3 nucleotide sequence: TGTGCCAGCAGAACGAATTCACAGGGGGACTATGGCTACACCTTC. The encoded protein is CASRTNSQGDYGYTF.

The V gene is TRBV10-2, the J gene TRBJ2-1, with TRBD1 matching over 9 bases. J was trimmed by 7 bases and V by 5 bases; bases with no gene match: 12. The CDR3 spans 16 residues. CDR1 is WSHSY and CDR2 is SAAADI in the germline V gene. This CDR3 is CASSLRPGQGRNEQFF. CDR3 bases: TGCGCCAGCAGTCTCCGCCCGGGACAGGGAAGGAATGAGCAGTTCTTC.

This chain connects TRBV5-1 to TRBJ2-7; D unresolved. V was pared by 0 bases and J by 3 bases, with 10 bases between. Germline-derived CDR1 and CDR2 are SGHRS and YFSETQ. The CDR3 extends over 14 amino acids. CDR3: CASSLAGDDYEQYF. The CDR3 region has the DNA TGCGCCAGCAGCTTGGCTGGGGATGACTACGAGCAGTACTTC.

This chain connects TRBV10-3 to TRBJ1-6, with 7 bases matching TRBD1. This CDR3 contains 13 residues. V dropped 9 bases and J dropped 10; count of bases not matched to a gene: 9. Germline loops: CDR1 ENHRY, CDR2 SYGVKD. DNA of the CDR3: TGTGCCATACAGACAGGGTCCGACTCACCCCTCCACTTT. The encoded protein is CAIQTGSDSPLHF.

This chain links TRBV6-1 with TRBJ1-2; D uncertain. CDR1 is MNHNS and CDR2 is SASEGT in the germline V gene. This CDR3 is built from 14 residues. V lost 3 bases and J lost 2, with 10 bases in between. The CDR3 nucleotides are TGTGCCAGCAGTGACGGAGCTGAGAACTATGGCTACACCTTC. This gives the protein CASSDGAENYGYTF.

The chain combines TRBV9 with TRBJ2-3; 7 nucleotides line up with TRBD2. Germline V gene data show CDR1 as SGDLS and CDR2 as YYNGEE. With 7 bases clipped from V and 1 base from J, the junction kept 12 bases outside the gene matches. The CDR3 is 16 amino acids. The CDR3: CASGGPGGSGTDTQYF. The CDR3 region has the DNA TGTGCCAGCGGTGGCCCTGGCGGGAGTGGCACAGATACGCAGTATTTT. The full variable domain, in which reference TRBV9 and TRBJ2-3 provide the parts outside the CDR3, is DSGVTQTPKHLITATGQRVTLRCSPRSGDLSVYWYQQSLDQGLQFLIQYYNGEERAKGNILERFSAQQFPDLHSELNLSSLELGDSALYFCASGGPGGSGTDTQYFGPGTRLTVL.

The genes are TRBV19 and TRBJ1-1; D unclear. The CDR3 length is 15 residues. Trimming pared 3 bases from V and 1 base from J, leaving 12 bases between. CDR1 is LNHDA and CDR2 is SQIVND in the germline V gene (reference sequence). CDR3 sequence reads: CASSMSAGRNTEAFF. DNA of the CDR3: TGTGCCAGTAGTATGTCAGCTGGGAGGAACACTGAAGCTTTCTTT.

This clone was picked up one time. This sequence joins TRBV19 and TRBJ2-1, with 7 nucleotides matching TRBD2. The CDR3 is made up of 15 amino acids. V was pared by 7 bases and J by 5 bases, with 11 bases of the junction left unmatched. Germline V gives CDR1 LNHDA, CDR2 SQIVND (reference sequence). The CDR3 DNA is TGTGCCAGTACCAGGTGGGCGGGAGACGACAATGAGCAGTTCTTC. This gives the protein CASTRWAGDDNEQFF.

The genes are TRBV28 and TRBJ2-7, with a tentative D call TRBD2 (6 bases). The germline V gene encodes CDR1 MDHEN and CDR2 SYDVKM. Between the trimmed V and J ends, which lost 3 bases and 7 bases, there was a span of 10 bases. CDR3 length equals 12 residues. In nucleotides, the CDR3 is TGTGCCAGCAGTTTTGGCCGGGAGGAGCAGTACTTC. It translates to CASSFGREEQYF.

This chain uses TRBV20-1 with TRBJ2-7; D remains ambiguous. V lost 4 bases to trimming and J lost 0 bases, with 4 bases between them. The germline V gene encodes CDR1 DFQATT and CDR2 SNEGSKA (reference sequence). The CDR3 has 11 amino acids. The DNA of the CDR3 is TGCAGTGCTATCGACTCCTACGAGCAGTACTTC. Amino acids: CSAIDSYEQYF.

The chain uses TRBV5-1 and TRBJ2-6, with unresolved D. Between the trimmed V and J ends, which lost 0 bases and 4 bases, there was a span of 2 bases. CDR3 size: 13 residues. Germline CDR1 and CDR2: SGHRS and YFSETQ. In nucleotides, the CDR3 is TGCGCCAGCAGCTTGGACGGGGCCAACGTCCTGACTTTC. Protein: CASSLDGANVLTF.

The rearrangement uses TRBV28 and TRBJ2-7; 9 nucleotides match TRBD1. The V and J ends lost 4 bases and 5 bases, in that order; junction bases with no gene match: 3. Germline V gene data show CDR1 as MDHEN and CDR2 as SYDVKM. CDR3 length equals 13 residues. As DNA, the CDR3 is TGTGCCAGCAGTTCGGGACAGGGTGACGAGCAGTACTTC. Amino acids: CASSSGQGDEQYF. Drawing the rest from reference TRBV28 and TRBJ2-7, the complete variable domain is DVKVTQSSRYLVKRTGEKVFLECVQDMDHENMFWYRQDPGLGLRLIYFSYDVKMKEKGDIPEGYSVSREKKERFSLILESASTNQTSMYLCASSSGQGDEQYFGPGTRLTVT.

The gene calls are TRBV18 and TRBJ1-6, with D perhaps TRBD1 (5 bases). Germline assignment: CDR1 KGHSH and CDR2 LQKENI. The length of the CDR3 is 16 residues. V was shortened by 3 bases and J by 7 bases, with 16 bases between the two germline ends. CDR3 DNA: TGTGCCAGCTCACCTACTCGCCAGGGTGGGAATTCACCCCTCCACTTT. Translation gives CASSPTRQGGNSPLHF.